This TCR beta chain comes out of a study of beta chain features in type 1 diabetes. Every bit of the isolated RNA underwent reverse transcription, so sequencing read expressed TCRB transcripts. The repertoire was sequenced with immunoSEQ multiplex PCR; TCRdb's copy has only in-frame clones and lacks some. Here the sample spans 250,000 or so clones, roughly 21% being singletons. Findings of the study overall: Naive, central memory and Treg TCRB repertoires appeared more alike in patients than in healthy donors. It was possible that PCR favored shorter templates, equally so in patients and controls. Moderately but significantly shorter TCRB CDR3s were found in Type 1 diabetes patients in all four CD4+ subsets.

This clone was recorded a few times. The antigen is undetermined. In all sorted populations, purity surpassed 95%. The sequencing input was naive CD4+ T cells from blood. This receptor was taken from a woman in her 40s with type 1 diabetes.

The CDR3 reads CASSHEGRVGGTEAFF. The CDR3 bases are TGCGCCAGCAGCCATGAGGGCAGGGTAGGGGGAACTGAAGCTTTCTTT. This chain joins TRBV4-1 and TRBJ1-1, with TRBD1 as a possible D gene (6 bases). Germline CDR1 and CDR2: MGHRA and YSYEKL. Trimming shortened V by 3 bases and J by 5 bases, and 19 bases separated the two germline ends. CDR3 length equals 16 residues.